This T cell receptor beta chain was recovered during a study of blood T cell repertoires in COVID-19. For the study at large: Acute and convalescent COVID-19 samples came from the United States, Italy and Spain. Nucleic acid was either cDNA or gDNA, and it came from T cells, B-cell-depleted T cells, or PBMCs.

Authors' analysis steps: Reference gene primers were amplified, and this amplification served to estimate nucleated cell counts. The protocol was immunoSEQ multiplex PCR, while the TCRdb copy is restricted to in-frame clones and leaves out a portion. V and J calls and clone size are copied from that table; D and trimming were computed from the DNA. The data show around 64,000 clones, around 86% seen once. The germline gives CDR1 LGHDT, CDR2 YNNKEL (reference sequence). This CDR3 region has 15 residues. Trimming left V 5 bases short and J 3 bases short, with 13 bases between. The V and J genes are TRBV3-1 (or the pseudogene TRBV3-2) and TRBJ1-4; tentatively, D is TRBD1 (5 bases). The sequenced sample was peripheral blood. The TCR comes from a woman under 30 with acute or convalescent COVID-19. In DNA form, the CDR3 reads TGTGCCAGCAGCGACCAGGGAATGGCTAATGAAAAACTGTTTTTT. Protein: CASSDQGMANEKLFF.